This entry lists 28 T cell receptor beta chains sequenced from one sample in a study of CD8 T cells in ankylosing spondylitis. TCRdb ran MiXCR on the 5' RACE reads and lists one entry per CDR3 protein. The sample carries around 35,000 distinct CDR3 sequences, around an eighth recorded once. Sequencing input: synovial fluid, either unsorted or a sorted T cell fraction (not recorded which). These receptors all stem from a male donor with ankylosing spondylitis.

Here the CDR3 DNA reads TGCAGCGCTTGGGGACTCCTAGCAACACCCACCTCTATAAATGAGCAGTTCTTC. It encodes CSAWGLLATPTSINEQFF. The chain uses TRBV29-1 and TRBJ2-1, with D tentatively TRBD2 (6 bases). This CDR3 is 18 amino acids long. Germline assignment: CDR1 SQVTM and CDR2 ANQGSEA. The V gene lost 7 bases and the J gene lost 7 bases, with 32 bases spanning the gap.

In this sample, this clonotype turned up many times. The chain has TRBV20-1 and TRBJ2-7; 8 nucleotides agree with TRBD2. CDR1 and CDR2 from the germline V gene are DFQATT and SNEGSKA (reference sequence). Trimming at V came to 4 bases and at J to 1 base, leaving 9 bases not matched to a gene. This CDR3 has 15 amino acids. The CDR3, as DNA: TGCAGTGCTAAAGCCTCGACTAGCGTTTCCTACGAGCAGTACTTC. It translates to CSAKASTSVSYEQYF.

This clonotype was detected ten times or more. The chain employs TRBV18 and TRBJ2-2; D ambiguous. Trimming pared 1 base from V and 1 base from J, leaving 7 bases between. This CDR3 region has 15 residues. Germline-derived CDR1 and CDR2 are KGHSH and LQKENI. The CDR3 is CASSPLGQNTGELFF. CDR3 DNA sequence: TGTGCCAGCTCACCACTCGGCCAGAACACCGGGGAGCTGTTTTTT.

The table lists this clonotype with many counts. This rearrangement joins TRBV2 to TRBJ1-2; TRBD1 aligns across 8 bases. Germline trimming cut 5 bases from V and 7 bases from J; bases unmatched to any gene: 9. Germline V gives CDR1 SNHLY, CDR2 FYNNEI. This CDR3 region has 14 residues. CDR3 loop: CASSPNRGFGGYTF. The CDR3 bases are TGTGCCAGCAGTCCTAACAGGGGGTTTGGTGGCTACACCTTC.

There are a few counts of this clonotype. J is TRBJ1-1 and V is TRBV21-1; the table's D call, TRBD1, was not checked against the DNA. TRBV21-1 is tagged as a pseudogene. There are 16 residues in the CDR3. The CDR3 is CASSSDRTGMNTEAFF. The CDR3 region has the DNA TGTGCCAGCAGCTCTGATCGGACAGGGATGAACACTGAAGCTTTCTTT.

The chain uses TRBV24-1 and TRBJ2-2; tentatively, D is TRBD1 (5 bases). Germline V gene data show CDR1 as KGHDR and CDR2 as SFDVKD. CDR3 length: 13 residues. Between the trimmed V and J ends, which lost 9 bases and 2 bases, there was a span of 9 bases. The CDR3 protein is CATRDSNTGELFF. As DNA, the CDR3 is TGTGCCACCCGAGACAGTAACACCGGGGAGCTGTTTTTT.

The V call is TRBV7-8, the J call TRBJ2-2, with unresolved D. CDR3 size: 12 residues. The germline V and J ends were trimmed by 6 bases and 3 bases, with 5 bases remaining between them. Germline-derived CDR1 and CDR2 are SGHVS and FQNEAQ. This CDR3 reads CASRRHTGELFF. CDR3 sequence (DNA): TGTGCCAGCAGACGACACACCGGGGAGCTGTTTTTT.

This clonotype was observed many times. The chain is built from TRBV4-3 and TRBJ1-1; 7 bases match TRBD1. With 3 bases clipped from V and 5 bases from J, the junction kept 9 bases outside the gene matches. In germline, CDR1 is LGHNA, CDR2 YSLEER. The CDR3 covers 15 residues. Here the CDR3 reads CASSQDRQGWTEAFF. DNA for the CDR3: TGCGCCAGCAGCCAGGATAGACAGGGATGGACTGAAGCTTTCTTT.

The genes are TRBV12-3 or TRBV12-4 and TRBJ2-1; D is possibly TRBD2 (5 bases). This CDR3 is built from 13 residues. V was cut by 5 bases and J by 3 bases, with 8 bases left in between. The CDR3 sequence is CASSNGLYNEQFF. The CDR3 DNA follows: TGTGCCAGCAGTAATGGACTCTACAATGAGCAGTTCTTC.

This clonotype came up a few times. V gene TRBV4-1 combines with J gene TRBJ1-3, with D unclear. CDR3 length: 15 residues. Germline V CDR1 and CDR2: MGHRA, YSYEKL. The V end lost 0 bases, the J end lost 2 bases, and 8 bases lay between the germline ends. CDR3 protein: CASSQDPGPGNTIYF. CDR3 sequence (DNA): TGCGCCAGCAGCCAAGATCCCGGGCCTGGAAACACCATATATTTT.

This clonotype was counted ten times or more. The J gene is TRBJ2-3, the V gene TRBV3-1, with TRBD2 matching 11 bases. The trim removed 1 base at V and 2 bases at J, leaving 11 bases unmatched. The CDR3 sequence is 19 residues long. CDR1 and CDR2 (germline): LGHDT, YNNKEL (reference sequence). The CDR3 sequence is CASSQAGLAGGSFTDTQYF. The CDR3 region has the DNA TGTGCCAGCAGCCAAGCGGGCCTAGCGGGGGGCTCGTTCACAGATACGCAGTATTTT.

This clonotype was observed many times. The chain combines TRBV7-2 with TRBJ1-6, with unresolved D. Germline loops: CDR1 SGHTA, CDR2 FQGNSA. This CDR3 spans 14 amino acids. The germline V and J ends were trimmed by 1 base and 12 bases, with 13 bases remaining between them. CDR3 DNA sequence: TGTGCCAGCAGCTTAGATTTGGGAATAGTACCCCTCCACTTT. Translating gives CASSLDLGIVPLHF.

This clonotype was seen only once. The rearrangement joins TRBV3-1 to TRBJ2-2; D gene unclear. The CDR3 contains 13 residues. V was pared by 4 bases and J by 8 bases, with 11 bases between. The germline V gene encodes CDR1 LGHDT and CDR2 YNNKEL (reference sequence). The CDR3 region is CASSPKDGGELFF. DNA for the CDR3: TGTGCCAGCAGCCCTAAGGATGGAGGGGAGCTGTTTTTT.

The genes are TRBV19 and TRBJ2-7; D possibly corresponds to TRBD1 (6 bases). V was clipped by 5 bases and J by 0 bases, with 17 bases between them. The germline V gene encodes CDR1 LNHDA and CDR2 SQIVND (reference sequence). The CDR3 is 16 residues long. The chain's CDR3 is CASSLIYGQHSYEQYF. The CDR3, as DNA: TGTGCCAGTAGTCTAATCTACGGACAGCACTCCTACGAGCAGTACTTC.

To note about this clonotype: A read error may account for a junction end that differs from germline. The V call is TRBV5-1, the J call TRBJ1-1; tentative D call: TRBD1 (6 bases). The CDR3 has 14 amino acids. Germline V CDR1 and CDR2: SGHRS, YFSETQ. The CDR3 loop reads CASSPGRGNAEAFF. CDR3 bases: TGCGCCAGCAGCCCCGGAAGGGGGAACGCTGAAGCTTTCTTT. Based on the CDR3 plus reference TRBV5-1 and TRBJ1-1, the full variable domain is KAGVTQTPRYLIKTRGQQVTLSCSPISGHRSVSWYQQTPGQGLQFLFEYFSETQRNKGNFPGRFSGRQFSNSRSEMNVSTLELGDSALYLCASSPGRGNAEAFFGQGTRLTVV.

The gene calls are TRBV7-8 and TRBJ2-5, with D perhaps TRBD1 (6 bases). The CDR3 sequence is 15 residues long. V was shortened by 2 bases and J by 2 bases, with 12 bases between the two germline ends. Per germline, CDR1 SGHVS and CDR2 FQNEAQ. CDR3 coding DNA: TGTGCCAGCAGCTTATTATCTAGGGGGCAAGAGACCCAGTACTTC. As protein: CASSLLSRGQETQYF.

Sample share makes this clonotype medium-sized. V and J are TRBV6-2 or TRBV6-3 and TRBJ2-7; D is unresolved. Germline assignment: CDR1 MNHEY and CDR2 SVGEGT. This CDR3 region has 15 residues. Trimming removed 7 bases from V and 3 bases from J, with 19 bases in between. This CDR3 reads CASNPKNSAFYEQYF. For the CDR3, the DNA is TGTGCCAGCAATCCGAAAAACAGTGCATTCTACGAGCAGTACTTC.

The chain combines TRBV4-2 with TRBJ2-7; possibly TRBD2 for D (6 bases). With 4 bases removed from V and 5 bases from J, the gap between germline ends came to 15 bases. Germline V gene sequence: CDR1 LGHNA, CDR2 YNFKEQ. There are 14 residues in the CDR3. This CDR3 is CASSPGTSPNEQYF. The CDR3 nucleotides read TGTGCCAGCAGCCCTGGGACTTCCCCAAACGAGCAGTACTTC.

This chain connects TRBV15 to TRBJ2-1; possible D gene TRBD1, 5 bases. There are 12 residues in the CDR3. Trimming removed 2 bases at V and 7 bases at J, with 6 bases between. Germline loops: CDR1 LNHNV, CDR2 YYDKDF (reference sequence). In DNA, the CDR3 is TGTGCCACCAGCAGAAAGGGGAATGAGCAGTTCTTC. It specifies CATSRKGNEQFF. Based on the CDR3 plus reference TRBV15 and TRBJ2-1, the full variable domain is DAMVIQNPRYQVTQFGKPVTLSCSQTLNHNVMYWYQQKSSQAPKLLFHYYDKDFNNEADTPDNFQSRRPNTSFCFLDIRSPGLGDTAMYLCATSRKGNEQFFGPGTRLTVL.

V usage is TRBV20-1 and J usage is TRBJ1-2; TRBD1 matches 8 bases. The CDR3 is 13 residues long. The germline gives CDR1 DFQATT, CDR2 SNEGSKA (reference sequence). CDR3 in DNA: TGCAGCGATCGCCGAGGACAGGGATATGGCTACACCTTC. Protein sequence: CSDRRGQGYGYTF.

This clonotype was counted ten times or more. This chain connects TRBV12-3 or TRBV12-4 to TRBJ1-2, with D possibly matching TRBD1 (5 bases). Trimming removed 7 bases from V and 4 bases from J, with 13 bases in between. The CDR3 consists of 13 residues. The CDR3 sequence is CASTWGGVYGYTF. The DNA of the CDR3 is TGTGCCAGCACCTGGGGGGGAGTCTATGGCTACACCTTC.

This clonotype was recorded at least ten times. The chain is built from TRBV7-2 and TRBJ1-3; D might be TRBD1 (5 bases). Trimming shortened V by 4 bases and J by 4 bases, and 14 bases separated the two germline ends. Germline V gives CDR1 SGHTA, CDR2 FQGNSA. The CDR3 totals 15 residues. The CDR3: CASSSGGFAGNTIYF. The CDR3 DNA sequence: TGTGCCAGCAGCTCGGGGGGGTTCGCGGGAAACACCATATATTTT.

There are a few counts of this clonotype. This sequence joins TRBV7-2 and TRBJ1-2; D possibly corresponds to TRBD1 (5 bases). Between the trimmed V and J ends, which lost 2 bases and 3 bases, there was a span of 19 bases. CDR1 and CDR2 (germline): SGHTA, FQGNSA. The CDR3 has 17 residues. The CDR3 region has the DNA TGTGCCAGCAGCTTAATAGGTCCGAGACAGACGCACTATGGCTACACCTTC. This encodes CASSLIGPRQTHYGYTF.

The gene calls are TRBV20-1 and TRBJ2-7; 7 bases are shared with TRBD1. From germline, CDR1 is DFQATT and CDR2 SNEGSKA (reference sequence). The CDR3 loop spans 14 amino acids. V trimming: 6 bases; J trimming: 3 bases; junction bases outside the gene matches: 11. CDR3 sequence: CSAQGVSNFYEQYF. CDR3 DNA: TGCAGTGCCCAGGGGGTGAGCAACTTCTACGAGCAGTACTTC.

This clonotype has a count of ten or more. The chain recombines TRBV6-4 with TRBJ2-3; possibly TRBD1 for D (6 bases). Germline V gives CDR1 MRHNA, CDR2 SNTAGT. The CDR3 totals 14 residues. V dropped 3 bases and J dropped 1 base, with 8 bases sitting between them. The CDR3 DNA sequence: TGTGCCAGCAGTGAGGCAGGGGGCACAGATACGCAGTATTTT. This translates into CASSEAGGTDTQYF.

This clonotype has a handful of counts. V gene TRBV9 combines with J gene TRBJ1-3; D uncertain. Germline V lookup: CDR1 SGDLS, CDR2 YYNGEE. Deletions cut 3 bases from V and 4 bases from J, with 17 bases between. The CDR3 is made up of 16 amino acids. CDR3 residues: CASSGPAQAWGNTIYF. CDR3 in DNA: TGTGCCAGCAGCGGCCCCGCCCAGGCTTGGGGAAACACCATATATTTT.

This clonotype has just a few counts. The rearrangement uses TRBV7-6 and TRBJ2-2; TRBD1 is a possible D gene (7 bases). V was pared by 5 bases and J by 6 bases, with 16 bases between. This CDR3 has 15 residues. In germline, CDR1 is SGHVS, CDR2 FNYEAQ. CDR3 loop: CASSRGTDFSGELFF. The CDR3 coding sequence is TGTGCCAGCAGCCGCGGGACAGATTTCTCCGGGGAGCTGTTTTTT.

Ten or more counts support this clonotype. This chain uses TRBV28 with TRBJ2-3; 9 positions agree with TRBD1. CDR1 is MDHEN and CDR2 is SYDVKM in the germline V gene. The V and J ends lost 5 bases and 3 bases, in that order; junction bases with no gene match: 6. The CDR3 contains 15 residues. The CDR3 DNA is TGTGCCAGCAGTGGTAGGACAGGGGTAACAGATACGCAGTATTTT. This sequence encodes CASSGRTGVTDTQYF.